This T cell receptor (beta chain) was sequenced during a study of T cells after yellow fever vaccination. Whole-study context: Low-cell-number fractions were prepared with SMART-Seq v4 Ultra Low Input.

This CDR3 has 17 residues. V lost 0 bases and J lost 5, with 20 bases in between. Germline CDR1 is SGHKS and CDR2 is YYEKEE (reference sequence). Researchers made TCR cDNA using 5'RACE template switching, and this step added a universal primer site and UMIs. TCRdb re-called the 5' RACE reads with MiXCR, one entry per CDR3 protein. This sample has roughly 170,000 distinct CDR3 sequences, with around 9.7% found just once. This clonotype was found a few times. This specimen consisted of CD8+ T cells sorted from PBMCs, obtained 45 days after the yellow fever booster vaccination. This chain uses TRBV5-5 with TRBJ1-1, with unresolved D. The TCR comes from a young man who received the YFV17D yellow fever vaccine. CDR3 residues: CASSLAFESRAGTEAFF. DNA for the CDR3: TGTGCCAGCAGCTTGGCGTTCGAGTCTCGGGCGGGAACTGAAGCTTTCTTT.